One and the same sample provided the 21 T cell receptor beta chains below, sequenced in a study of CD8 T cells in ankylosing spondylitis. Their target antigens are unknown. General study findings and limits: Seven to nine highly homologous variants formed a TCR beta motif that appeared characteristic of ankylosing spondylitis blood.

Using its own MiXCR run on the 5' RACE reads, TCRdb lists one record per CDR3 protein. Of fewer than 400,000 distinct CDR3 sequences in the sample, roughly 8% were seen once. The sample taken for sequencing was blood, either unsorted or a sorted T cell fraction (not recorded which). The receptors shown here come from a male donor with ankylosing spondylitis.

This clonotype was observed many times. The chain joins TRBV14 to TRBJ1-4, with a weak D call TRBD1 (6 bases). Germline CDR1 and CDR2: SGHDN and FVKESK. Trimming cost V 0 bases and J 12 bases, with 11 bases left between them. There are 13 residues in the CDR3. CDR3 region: CASSQDRGGQLFF. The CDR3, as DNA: TGTGCCAGCAGCCAAGACAGGGGAGGCCAACTGTTTTTT.

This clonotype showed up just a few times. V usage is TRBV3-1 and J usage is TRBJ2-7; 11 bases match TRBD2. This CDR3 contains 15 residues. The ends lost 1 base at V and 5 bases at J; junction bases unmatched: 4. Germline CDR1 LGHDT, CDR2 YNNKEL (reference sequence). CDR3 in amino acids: CASSQVTSGSNEQYF. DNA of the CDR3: TGTGCCAGCAGCCAAGTCACTAGCGGGAGTAACGAGCAGTACTTC.

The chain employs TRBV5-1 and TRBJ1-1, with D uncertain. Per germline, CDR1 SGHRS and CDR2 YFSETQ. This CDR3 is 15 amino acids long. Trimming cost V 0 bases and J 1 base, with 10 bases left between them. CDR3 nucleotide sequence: TGCGCCAGCAGCTTGGGTCGGCAGCCGAACACTGAAGCTTTCTTT. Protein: CASSLGRQPNTEAFF.

For the CDR3, the DNA is TGTGCCAGCAGCGGAGGGGTCTCCAATCAGCCCCAGCATTTT. This encodes CASSGGVSNQPQHF. This rearrangement joins TRBV7-9 to TRBJ1-5; D possibly corresponds to TRBD1 (5 bases). Germline V gene data show CDR1 as SEHNR and CDR2 as FQNEAQ (reference sequence). V was shortened by 5 bases and J by 3 bases, with 11 bases between the two germline ends. The CDR3 is made up of 14 amino acids.

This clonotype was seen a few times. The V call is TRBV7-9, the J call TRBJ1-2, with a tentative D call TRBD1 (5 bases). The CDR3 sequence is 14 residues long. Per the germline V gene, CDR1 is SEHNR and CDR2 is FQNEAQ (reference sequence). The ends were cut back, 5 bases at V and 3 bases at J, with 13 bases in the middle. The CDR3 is CASSVTQGHYGYTF. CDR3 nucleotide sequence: TGTGCCAGCAGCGTAACCCAGGGTCACTATGGCTACACCTTC.

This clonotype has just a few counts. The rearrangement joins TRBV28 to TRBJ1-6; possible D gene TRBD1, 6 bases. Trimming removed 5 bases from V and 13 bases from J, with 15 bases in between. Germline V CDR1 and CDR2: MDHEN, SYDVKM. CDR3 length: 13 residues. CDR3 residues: CASSTRDKTPLHF. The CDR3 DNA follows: TGTGCCAGCAGTACCCGGGACAAGACGCCCCTCCACTTT.

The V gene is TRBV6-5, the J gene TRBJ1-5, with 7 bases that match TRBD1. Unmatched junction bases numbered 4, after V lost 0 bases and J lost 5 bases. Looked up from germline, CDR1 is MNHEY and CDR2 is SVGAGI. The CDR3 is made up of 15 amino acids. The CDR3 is CASSYSLQGDQPQHF. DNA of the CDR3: TGTGCCAGCAGTTACTCTTTGCAGGGGGATCAGCCCCAGCATTTT.

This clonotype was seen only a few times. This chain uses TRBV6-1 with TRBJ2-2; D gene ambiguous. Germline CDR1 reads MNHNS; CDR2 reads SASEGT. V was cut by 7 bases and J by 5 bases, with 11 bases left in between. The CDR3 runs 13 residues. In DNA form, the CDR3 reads TGTGCCAGCACCCTCGGAAGGACCGGGGAGCTGTTTTTT. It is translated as CASTLGRTGELFF.

The CDR3 is CASRETGDNEKLFF. CDR3 nucleotide sequence: TGTGCCAGCAGGGAGACAGGGGATAATGAAAAACTGTTTTTT. The genes are TRBV2 and TRBJ1-4; 8 bases are a match to TRBD1. Germline values: CDR1 SNHLY, CDR2 FYNNEI. Germline trimming cut 6 bases from V and 4 bases from J; bases unmatched to any gene: 4. The CDR3 is 14 amino acids. Full variable domain (outside the CDR3, taken from reference TRBV2 and TRBJ1-4): EPEVTQTPSHQVTQMGQEVILRCVPISNHLYFYWYRQILGQKVEFLVSFYNNEISEKSEIFDDQFSVERPDGSNFTLKIRSTKLEDSAMYFCASRETGDNEKLFFGSGTQLSVL.

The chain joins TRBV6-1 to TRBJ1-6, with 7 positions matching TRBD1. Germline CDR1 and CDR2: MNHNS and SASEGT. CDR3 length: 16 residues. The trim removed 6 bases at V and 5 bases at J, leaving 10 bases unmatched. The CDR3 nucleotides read TGTGCCAGCAGACTGTACCGGGACAGTGATAATTCACCCCTCCACTTT. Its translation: CASRLYRDSDNSPLHF.

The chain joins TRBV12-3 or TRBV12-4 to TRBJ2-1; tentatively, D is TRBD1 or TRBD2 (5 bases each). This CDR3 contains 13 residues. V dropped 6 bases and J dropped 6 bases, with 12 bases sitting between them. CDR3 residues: CASRGTRGNEQFF. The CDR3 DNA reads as TGTGCCAGCAGGGGAACTAGGGGCAATGAGCAGTTCTTC.

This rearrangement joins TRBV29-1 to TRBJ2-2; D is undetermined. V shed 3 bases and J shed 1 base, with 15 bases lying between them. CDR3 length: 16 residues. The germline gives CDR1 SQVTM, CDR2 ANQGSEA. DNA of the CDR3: TGCAGCGTTGAGGGTATACGGAATCTGAACACCGGGGAGCTGTTTTTT. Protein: CSVEGIRNLNTGELFF.

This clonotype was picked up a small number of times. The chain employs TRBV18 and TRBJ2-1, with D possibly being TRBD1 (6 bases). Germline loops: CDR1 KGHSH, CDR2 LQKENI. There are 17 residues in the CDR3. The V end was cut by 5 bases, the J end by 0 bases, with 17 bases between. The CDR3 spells CASSSSTTGSSYNEQFF. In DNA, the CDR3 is TGTGCCAGCTCATCCTCCACGACAGGCAGCTCCTACAATGAGCAGTTCTTC.

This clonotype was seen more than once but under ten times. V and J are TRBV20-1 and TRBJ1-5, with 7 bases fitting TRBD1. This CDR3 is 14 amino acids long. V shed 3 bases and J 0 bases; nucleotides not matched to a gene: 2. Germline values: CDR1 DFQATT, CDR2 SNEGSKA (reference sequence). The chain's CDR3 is CSASRQGSNQPQHF. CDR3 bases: TGCAGTGCTAGCCGACAGGGTAGCAATCAGCCCCAGCATTTT.

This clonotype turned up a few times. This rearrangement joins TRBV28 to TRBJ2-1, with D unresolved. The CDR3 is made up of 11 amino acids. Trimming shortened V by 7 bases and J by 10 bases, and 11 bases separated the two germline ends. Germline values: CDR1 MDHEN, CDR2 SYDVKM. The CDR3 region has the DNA TGTGCCAGCACCTGGGCTACCGAGCAGTTCTTC. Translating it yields CASTWATEQFF.

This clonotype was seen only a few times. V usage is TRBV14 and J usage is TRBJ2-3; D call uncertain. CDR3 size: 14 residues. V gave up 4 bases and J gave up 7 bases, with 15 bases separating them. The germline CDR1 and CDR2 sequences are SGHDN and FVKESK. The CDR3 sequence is CASSLYLEDHTQYF. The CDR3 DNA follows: TGTGCCAGCAGCCTTTACTTAGAAGATCATACGCAGTATTTT.

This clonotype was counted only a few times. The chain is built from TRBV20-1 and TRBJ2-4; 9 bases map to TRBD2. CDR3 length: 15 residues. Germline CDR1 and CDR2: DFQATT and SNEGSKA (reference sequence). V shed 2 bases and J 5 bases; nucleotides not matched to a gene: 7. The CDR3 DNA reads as TGCAGTGCTAGAAATAGCGGGAGTGGCGAAAACATTCAGTACTTC. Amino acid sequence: CSARNSGSGENIQYF.

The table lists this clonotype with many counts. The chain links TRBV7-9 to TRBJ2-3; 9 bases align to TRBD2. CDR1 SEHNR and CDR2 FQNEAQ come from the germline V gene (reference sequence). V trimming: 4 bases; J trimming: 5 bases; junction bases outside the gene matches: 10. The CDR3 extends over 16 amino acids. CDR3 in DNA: TGTGCCAGCAGCTCCAGGGTAGCGGGAGTAGTAGATACGCAGTATTTT. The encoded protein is CASSSRVAGVVDTQYF.

The CDR3 sequence: CASSRSLLGSSTDTQYF. CDR3 coding DNA: TGCGCCAGCAGCCGGTCTTTACTAGGCTCTAGCACAGATACGCAGTATTTT. The chain carries TRBV4-1 and TRBJ2-3; D may be TRBD2 (5 bases). Germline loops: CDR1 MGHRA, CDR2 YSYEKL. The CDR3 is made up of 17 amino acids. Between the trimmed V and J ends, which lost 4 bases and 0 bases, there was a span of 17 bases.

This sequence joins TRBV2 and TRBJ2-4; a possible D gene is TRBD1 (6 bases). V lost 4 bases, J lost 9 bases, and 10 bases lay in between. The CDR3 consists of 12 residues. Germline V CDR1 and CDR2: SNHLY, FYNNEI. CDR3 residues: CASSGGRVIQYF. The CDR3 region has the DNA TGTGCCAGCAGTGGGGGGCGGGTCATTCAGTACTTC. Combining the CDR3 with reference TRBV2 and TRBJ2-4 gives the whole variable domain EPEVTQTPSHQVTQMGQEVILRCVPISNHLYFYWYRQILGQKVEFLVSFYNNEISEKSEIFDDQFSVERPDGSNFTLKIRSTKLEDSAMYFCASSGGRVIQYFGAGTRLSVL.

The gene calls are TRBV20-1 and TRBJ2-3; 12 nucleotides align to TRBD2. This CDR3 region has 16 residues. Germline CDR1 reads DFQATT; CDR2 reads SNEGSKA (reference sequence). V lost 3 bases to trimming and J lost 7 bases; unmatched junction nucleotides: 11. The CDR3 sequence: CSASPLAGGPLYTQYF. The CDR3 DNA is TGCAGTGCTAGTCCCCTAGCGGGAGGGCCCCTATATACGCAGTATTTT.